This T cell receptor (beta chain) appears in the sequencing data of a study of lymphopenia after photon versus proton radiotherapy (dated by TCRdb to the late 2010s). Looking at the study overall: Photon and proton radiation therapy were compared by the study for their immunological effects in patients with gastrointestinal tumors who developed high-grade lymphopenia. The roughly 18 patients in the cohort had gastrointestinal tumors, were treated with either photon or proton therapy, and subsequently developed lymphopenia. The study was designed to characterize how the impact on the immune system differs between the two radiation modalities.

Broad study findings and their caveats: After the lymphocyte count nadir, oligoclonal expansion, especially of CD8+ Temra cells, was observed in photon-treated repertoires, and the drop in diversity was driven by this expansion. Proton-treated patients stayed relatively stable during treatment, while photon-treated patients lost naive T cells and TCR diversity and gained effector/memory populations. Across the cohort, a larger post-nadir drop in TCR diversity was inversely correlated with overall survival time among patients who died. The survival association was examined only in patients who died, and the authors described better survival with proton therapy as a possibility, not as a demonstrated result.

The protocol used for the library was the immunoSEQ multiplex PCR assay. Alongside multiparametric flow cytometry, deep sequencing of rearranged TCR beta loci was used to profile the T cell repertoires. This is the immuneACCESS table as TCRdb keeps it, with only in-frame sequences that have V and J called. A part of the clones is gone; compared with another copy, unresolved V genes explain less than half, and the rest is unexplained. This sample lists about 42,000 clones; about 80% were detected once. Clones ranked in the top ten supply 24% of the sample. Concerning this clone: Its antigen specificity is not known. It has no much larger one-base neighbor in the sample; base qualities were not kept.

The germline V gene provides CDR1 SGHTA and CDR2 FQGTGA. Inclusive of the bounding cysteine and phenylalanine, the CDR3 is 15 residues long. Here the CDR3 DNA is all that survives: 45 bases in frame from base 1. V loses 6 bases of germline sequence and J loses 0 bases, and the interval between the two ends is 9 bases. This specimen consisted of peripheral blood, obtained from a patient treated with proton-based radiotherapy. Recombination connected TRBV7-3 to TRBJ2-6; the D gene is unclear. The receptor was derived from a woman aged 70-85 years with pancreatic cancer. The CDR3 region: CASSYTGSGANVLTF. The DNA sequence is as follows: TGTGCCAGCAGTTACACGGGCTCTGGGGCCAACGTCCTGACTTTC.